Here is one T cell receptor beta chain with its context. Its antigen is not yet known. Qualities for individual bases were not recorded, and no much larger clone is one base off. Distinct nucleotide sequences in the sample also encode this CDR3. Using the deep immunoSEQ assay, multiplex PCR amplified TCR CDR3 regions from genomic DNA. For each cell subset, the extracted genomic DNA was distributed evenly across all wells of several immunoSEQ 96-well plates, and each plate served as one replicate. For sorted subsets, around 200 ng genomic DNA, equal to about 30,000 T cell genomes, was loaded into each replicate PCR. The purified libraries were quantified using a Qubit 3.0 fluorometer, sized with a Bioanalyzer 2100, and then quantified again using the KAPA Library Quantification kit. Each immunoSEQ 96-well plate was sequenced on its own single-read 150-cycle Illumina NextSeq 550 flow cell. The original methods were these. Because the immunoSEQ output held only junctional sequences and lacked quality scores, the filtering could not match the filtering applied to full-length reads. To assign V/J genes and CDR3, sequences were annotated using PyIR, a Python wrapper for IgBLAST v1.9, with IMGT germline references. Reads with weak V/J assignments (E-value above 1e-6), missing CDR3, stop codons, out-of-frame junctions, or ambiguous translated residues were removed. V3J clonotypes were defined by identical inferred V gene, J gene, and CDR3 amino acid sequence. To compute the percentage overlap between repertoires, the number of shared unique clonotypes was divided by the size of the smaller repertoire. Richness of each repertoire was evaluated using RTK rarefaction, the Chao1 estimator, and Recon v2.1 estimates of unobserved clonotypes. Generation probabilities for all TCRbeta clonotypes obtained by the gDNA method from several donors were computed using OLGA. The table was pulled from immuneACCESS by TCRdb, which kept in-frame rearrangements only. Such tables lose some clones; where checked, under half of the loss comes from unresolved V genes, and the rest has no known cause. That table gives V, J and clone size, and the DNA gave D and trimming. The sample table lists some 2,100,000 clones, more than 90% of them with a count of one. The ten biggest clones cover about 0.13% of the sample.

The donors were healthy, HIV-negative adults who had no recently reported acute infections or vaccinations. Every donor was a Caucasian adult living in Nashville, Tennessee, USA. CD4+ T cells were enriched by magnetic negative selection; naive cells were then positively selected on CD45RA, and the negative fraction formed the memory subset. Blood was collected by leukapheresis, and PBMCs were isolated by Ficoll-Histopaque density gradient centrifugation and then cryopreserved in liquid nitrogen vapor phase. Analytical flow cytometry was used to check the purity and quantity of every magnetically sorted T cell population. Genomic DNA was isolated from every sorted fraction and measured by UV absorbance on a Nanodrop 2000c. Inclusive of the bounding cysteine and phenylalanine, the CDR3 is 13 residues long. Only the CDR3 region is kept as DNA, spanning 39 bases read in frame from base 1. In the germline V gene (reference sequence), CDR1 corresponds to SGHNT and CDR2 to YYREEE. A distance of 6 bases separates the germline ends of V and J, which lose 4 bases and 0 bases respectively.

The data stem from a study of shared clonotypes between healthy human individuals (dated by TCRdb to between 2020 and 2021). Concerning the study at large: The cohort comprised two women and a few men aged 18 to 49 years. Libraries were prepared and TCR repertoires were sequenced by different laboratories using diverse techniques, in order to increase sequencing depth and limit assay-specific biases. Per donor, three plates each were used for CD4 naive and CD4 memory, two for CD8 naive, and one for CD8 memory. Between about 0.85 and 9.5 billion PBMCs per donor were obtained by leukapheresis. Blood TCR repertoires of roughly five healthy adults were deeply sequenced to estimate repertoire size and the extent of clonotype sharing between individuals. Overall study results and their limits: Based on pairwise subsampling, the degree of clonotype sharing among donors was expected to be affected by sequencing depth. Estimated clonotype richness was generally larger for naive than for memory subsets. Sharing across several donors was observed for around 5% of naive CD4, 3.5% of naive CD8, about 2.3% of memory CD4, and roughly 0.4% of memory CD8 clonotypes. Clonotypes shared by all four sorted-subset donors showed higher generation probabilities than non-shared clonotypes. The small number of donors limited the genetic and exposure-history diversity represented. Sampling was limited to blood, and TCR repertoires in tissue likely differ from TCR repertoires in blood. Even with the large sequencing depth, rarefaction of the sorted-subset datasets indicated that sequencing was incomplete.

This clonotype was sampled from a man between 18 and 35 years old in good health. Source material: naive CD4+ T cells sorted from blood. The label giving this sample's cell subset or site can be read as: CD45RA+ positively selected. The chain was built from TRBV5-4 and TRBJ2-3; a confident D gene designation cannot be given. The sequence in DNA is TGTGCCAGCAGCATCCCCAGCACAGATACGCAGTATTTT. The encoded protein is CASSIPSTDTQYF. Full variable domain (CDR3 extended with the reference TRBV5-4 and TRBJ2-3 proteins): ETGVTQSPTHLIKTRGQQVTLRCSSQSGHNTVSWYQQALGQGPQFIFQYYREEENGRGNFPPRFSGLQFPNYSSELNVNALELDDSALYLCASSIPSTDTQYFGPGTRLTVL.